The T cell receptor (beta chain) under discussion was sequenced for a study of T cell responses to AZD1222 COVID-19 vaccine. The method was immunoSEQ multiplex PCR; TCRdb's version includes in-frame clones alone and lacks a portion of them. The repertoire consists of more than 85,000 clones, with 90% to 95% occurring once and the leading ten covering roughly 7%. The CDR3 totals 13 residues. V gave up 8 bases and J gave up 5 bases, with 15 bases separating them. Germline CDR1 and CDR2: WSHSY and SAAADI. This material consisted of peripheral blood, taken on day 0 of AZD1222 vaccination. The sequence was obtained from an adult in good health. The chain uses TRBV10-2 and TRBJ2-5, with a tentative D call TRBD2 (7 bases). The CDR3 loop reads CASGPGGWETQYF. The DNA for the CDR3 is TGCGCCAGCGGCCCGGGGGGCTGGGAGACCCAGTACTTC.